The 26 T cell receptor beta chains in this list originate from one sample, sequenced in a study of CD8+ T cells in alopecia areata. cDNA reverse transcribed from extracted RNA served as the sequencing template. Some clones are missing from TCRdb's copy, which holds only in-frame ones; the method was immunoSEQ multiplex PCR. The data contain about 200,000 clones, more than 45% of them singletons. Treatment noted: oral pan-JAK inhibitor, 5-10 mg twice daily. The sample here was CD4+ T cells sorted from blood, taken at week 4, from a patient treated with tofacitinib. These receptors originate from a human donor with alopecia areata.

The chain uses TRBV27 and TRBJ2-2; D is perhaps TRBD1 (6 bases). The CDR3 runs to 14 residues. Germline V gives CDR1 MNHEY, CDR2 SMNVEV (reference sequence). V lost 2 bases and J 4 bases, leaving 8 bases between the germline ends. In DNA form, the CDR3 reads TGTGCCAGCAGTTTACGGACAGTCACCGGGGAGCTGTTTTTT. Translated, it gives CASSLRTVTGELFF.

This chain joins TRBV19 and TRBJ1-2; D is uncertain. The CDR3 has 13 residues. Deletions cut 9 bases from V and 8 bases from J, with 19 bases between. CDR1 LNHDA and CDR2 SQIVND come from the germline V gene (reference sequence). The CDR3 loop is CASRSTRWVGYTF. The CDR3 region has the DNA TGTGCCAGCCGATCTACCCGGTGGGTCGGCTACACCTTC.

This clone was seen many times. The genes are TRBV10-3 and TRBJ1-1; 8 positions agree with TRBD1. From germline, CDR1 is ENHRY and CDR2 SYGVKD. J was trimmed by 1 base and V by 10 bases; bases with no gene match: 5. The CDR3 runs 13 residues. Written as DNA, the CDR3 is TGTGCCACCACAGGGGGGACGAACACTGAAGCTTTCTTT. The encoded protein is CATTGGTNTEAFF.

This sequence joins TRBV5-6 and TRBJ2-7; 8 positions match TRBD1. The trim removed 2 bases at V and 2 bases at J, leaving 6 bases unmatched. This CDR3 spans 15 amino acids. Germline CDR1 is SGHDT and CDR2 is YYEEEE. The CDR3 DNA is TGTGCCAGCAGCTTCACGCAGGGGGCTCCCTACGAGCAGTACTTC. Encoded protein: CASSFTQGAPYEQYF.

This clone showed up just a few times. This rearrangement joins TRBV4-2 to TRBJ1-1, with D maybe TRBD1 (6 bases). Per germline, CDR1 LGHNA and CDR2 YNFKEQ. V shed 0 bases and J shed 0 bases, with 11 bases lying between them. The CDR3 is made up of 16 amino acids. CDR3 nucleotide sequence: TGTGCCAGCAGCCAAGATCGGGGGACACTGAACACTGAAGCTTTCTTT. This codes for CASSQDRGTLNTEAFF.

The V gene is TRBV29-1, the J gene TRBJ1-1; 7 bases align to TRBD1. The CDR3 runs to 14 residues. The V gene's germline CDR1 is SQVTM and CDR2 ANQGSEA. Unmatched junction bases numbered 7, after V lost 1 base and J lost 5 bases. CDR3 coding DNA: TGCAGCGTTGAAGCCCGGACAGGCCGGACTGAAGCTTTCTTT. It yields the protein CSVEARTGRTEAFF.

The chain recombines TRBV29-1 with TRBJ1-2; D might be TRBD1 (5 bases). Germline loops: CDR1 SQVTM, CDR2 ANQGSEA. CDR3 length equals 15 residues. V lost 0 bases and J 6 bases, leaving 17 bases between the germline ends. The DNA for the CDR3 is TGCAGCGTTGAAGACCCGGGGCTTAAGAAGAATGGCTACACCTTC. It yields the protein CSVEDPGLKKNGYTF. Supplemented by reference TRBV29-1 and TRBJ1-2, the full variable domain reads SAVISQKPSRDICQRGTSLTIQCQVDSQVTMMFWYRQQPGQSLTLIATANQGSEATYESGFVIDKFPISRPNLTFSTLTVSNMSPEDSSIYLCSVEDPGLKKNGYTFGSGTRLTVV.

The chain carries TRBV29-1 and TRBJ2-3; D uncertain. CDR3 length: 14 amino acids. Trimming shortened V by 3 bases and J by 0 bases, and 10 bases separated the two germline ends. Germline CDR1 reads SQVTM; CDR2 reads ANQGSEA. This CDR3 reads CSVEDGTSTDTQYF. The CDR3 region has the DNA TGCAGCGTTGAGGACGGTACTAGCACAGATACGCAGTATTTT.

This clone was seen at least ten times. This chain joins TRBV7-2 and TRBJ1-5; D ambiguous. V lost 6 bases and J 2 bases, leaving 8 bases between the germline ends. The germline V gene encodes CDR1 SGHTA and CDR2 FQGNSA. The length of the CDR3 is 13 residues. The CDR3 sequence is CASSDTGNQPQHF. CDR3 nucleotides: TGTGCCAGCAGTGACACCGGCAATCAGCCCCAGCATTTT.

This clone was recorded only once. The V gene is TRBV6-6, the J gene TRBJ2-5; D is perhaps TRBD2 (6 bases). Germline V gene data show CDR1 as MNHNY and CDR2 as SVGAGI (reference sequence). There are 14 residues in the CDR3. Trimming took 2 bases from V and 2 from J, leaving 9 bases between them. The CDR3 loop reads CASSYTGRQETQYF. DNA for the CDR3: TGTGCCAGCAGTTACACGGGGAGGCAAGAGACCCAGTACTTC.

The CDR3 protein is CSVVKSGQYYGYTF. The CDR3 DNA reads TGCAGCGTTGTGAAGAGTGGCCAGTACTATGGCTACACCTTC. This rearrangement joins TRBV29-1 to TRBJ1-2; D is unclear. Germline V gene sequence: CDR1 SQVTM, CDR2 ANQGSEA. V was pared by 4 bases and J by 3 bases, with 15 bases between. The CDR3 has 14 residues.

V and J are TRBV29-1 and TRBJ2-5; D gene uncertain. The CDR3 loop spans 12 amino acids. V lost 2 bases to trimming and J lost 6 bases, with 10 bases between them. In germline, CDR1 is SQVTM, CDR2 ANQGSEA. For the CDR3, the DNA is TGCAGCGTTGAACCAGGAAGGAAGACCCAGTACTTC. Translated: CSVEPGRKTQYF.

This clone was observed once. The chain carries TRBV5-1 and TRBJ2-3; TRBD1 or TRBD2 may be the D gene (6 bases each). The CDR3 contains 15 residues. Trimming took 1 base from V and 2 from J, leaving 11 bases between them. Germline CDR1 reads SGHRS; CDR2 reads YFSETQ. Here the CDR3 DNA reads TGCGCCAGCAGCTTGCGGGGGCAGAACACAGATACGCAGTATTTT. Translated, it gives CASSLRGQNTDTQYF.

This clone was counted a single time. The rearrangement joins TRBV5-1 to TRBJ2-1; 11 nucleotides align to TRBD2. Germline CDR1 SGHRS, CDR2 YFSETQ. With 4 bases clipped from V and 8 bases from J, the junction kept 8 bases outside the gene matches. The CDR3 extends over 15 amino acids. As DNA, the CDR3 is TGCGCCAGCAGCCCGGGGACTAGCGGTTTCGATGAGCAGTTCTTC. Translating gives CASSPGTSGFDEQFF.

The chain is built from TRBV29-1 and TRBJ2-1, with 9 bases matching TRBD2. Germline CDR1 reads SQVTM; CDR2 reads ANQGSEA. The CDR3 runs to 13 residues. After removal of 6 bases from V and 5 bases from J, the junction contained 5 bases not matched to a gene. DNA of the CDR3: TGCAGCGTCCGGGGACTAGCAAACAATGAGCAGTTCTTC. Translated: CSVRGLANNEQFF.

Note on this clone: The same CDR3 arises from other DNA sequences in this sample as well. This chain connects TRBV29-1 to TRBJ2-1; no clear D gene. The CDR3 is 15 amino acids. Germline-derived CDR1 and CDR2 are SQVTM and ANQGSEA. V was clipped by 4 bases and J by 0 bases, with 13 bases between them. CDR3 region: CSVAQGSSSYNEQFF. The CDR3, as DNA: TGCAGCGTTGCCCAAGGATCAAGCTCCTACAATGAGCAGTTCTTC.

The CDR3 DNA is TGTGCCAGCAGCTCCCAGTACGAGCAGTACTTC. It translates to CASSSQYEQYF. The chain links TRBV13 to TRBJ2-7, with D uncertain. The germline V and J ends were trimmed by 4 bases and 4 bases, with 5 bases remaining between them. The CDR3 totals 11 residues. Germline CDR1 and CDR2: PRHDT and FYEKMQ (reference sequence).

This clone was detected only once. The chain is built from TRBV2 and TRBJ2-7, with 13 bases matching TRBD2. The germline V gene has CDR1 SNHLY and CDR2 FYNNEI. V gave up 6 bases and J gave up 3 bases; unmatched junction bases: 8. The CDR3 runs to 16 residues. The DNA for the CDR3 is TGTGCCAGCAGATCGGGACTAGCGGGGATGGGCTACGAGCAGTACTTC. Protein sequence: CASRSGLAGMGYEQYF. Looking up the rest from reference TRBV2 and TRBJ2-7 gives the full variable domain: EPEVTQTPSHQVTQMGQEVILRCVPISNHLYFYWYRQILGQKVEFLVSFYNNEISEKSEIFDDQFSVERPDGSNFTLKIRSTKLEDSAMYFCASRSGLAGMGYEQYFGPGTRLTVT.

The gene calls are TRBV30 and TRBJ2-5, with a possible D match to TRBD2 (6 bases). The CDR3 totals 14 residues. Germline V gene data show CDR1 as GTSNPN and CDR2 as SVGIG (reference sequence). Trimming pared 1 base from V and 3 bases from J, leaving 12 bases between. The chain's CDR3 is CAWSGGGIEETQYF. The CDR3 bases are TGTGCCTGGAGTGGTGGAGGGATAGAAGAGACCCAGTACTTC.

J is TRBJ1-2 and V is TRBV30, with a weak D call TRBD1 (5 bases). Germline V gene sequence: CDR1 GTSNPN, CDR2 SVGIG (reference sequence). Trimming stripped 4 bases from V and 6 bases from J, with 15 bases between. The CDR3 totals 13 residues. The CDR3, as DNA: TGTGCCTGGACTGGACAACCACTGAATGGCTACACCTTC. Protein: CAWTGQPLNGYTF. Looking up the rest from reference TRBV30 and TRBJ1-2 gives the full variable domain: SQTIHQWPATLVQPVGSPLSLECTVEGTSNPNLYWYRQAAGRGLQLLFYSVGIGQISSEVPQNLSASRPQDRQFILSSKKLLLSDSGFYLCAWTGQPLNGYTFGSGTRLTVV.

The V call is TRBV29-1, the J call TRBJ2-5; no definite D call. V gave up 8 bases and J gave up 2 bases, with 9 bases separating them. Germline-derived CDR1 and CDR2 are SQVTM and ANQGSEA. There are 11 residues in the CDR3. The CDR3 DNA is TGCAGCCTGAGACAACAAGAGACCCAGTACTTC. This codes for CSLRQQETQYF.

V gene TRBV7-7 combines with J gene TRBJ2-1; 7 bases are a match to TRBD2. The germline CDR1 and CDR2 sequences are SSHAT and FNYEAQ (reference sequence). V shed 5 bases and J 6 bases; nucleotides not matched to a gene: 10. This CDR3 contains 15 residues. The CDR3 protein is CASSPLTSGGNEQFF. The CDR3 coding sequence is TGTGCCAGCAGCCCCTTGACATCGGGGGGCAATGAGCAGTTCTTC.

V usage is TRBV30 and J usage is TRBJ2-7; D is unclear. Germline V lookup: CDR1 GTSNPN, CDR2 SVGIG (reference sequence). The CDR3 spans 13 residues. Trimming removed 2 bases at V and 4 bases at J, with 12 bases between. CDR3: CAWSLAGRYEQYF. CDR3 in DNA: TGTGCCTGGAGTTTGGCAGGTAGATACGAGCAGTACTTC.

As to this clone: The same CDR3 also results from other DNA sequences found in this sample. V is TRBV30 and J is TRBJ2-5; D is ambiguous. The CDR3 length is 11 residues. Trimming pared 0 bases from V and 5 bases from J, leaving 4 bases between. Germline V lookup: CDR1 GTSNPN, CDR2 SVGIG (reference sequence). In DNA form, the CDR3 reads TGTGCCTGGAGTGTGGGGGAGACCCAGTACTTC. Translating gives CAWSVGETQYF.

This chain joins TRBV30 and TRBJ1-4; no clear D. V lost 1 base and J 8 bases, leaving 11 bases between the germline ends. CDR1 is GTSNPN, CDR2 SVGIG, per germline (reference sequence). The CDR3 extends over 13 amino acids. CDR3 in DNA: TGTGCCTGGAGTGGTATGGGAACAGAAAAACTGTTTTTT. Amino acids: CAWSGMGTEKLFF.

This clone has only one observation. This chain connects TRBV6-6 to TRBJ2-7, with no clear D. The CDR3 is 15 residues long. V lost 4 bases and J lost 2, with 15 bases in between. The germline CDR1 and CDR2 sequences are MNHNY and SVGAGI (reference sequence). In nucleotides, the CDR3 is TGTGCCAGCAGTTTGGGTGGCCCCGAAGCCTACGAGCAGTACTTC. Protein: CASSLGGPEAYEQYF.